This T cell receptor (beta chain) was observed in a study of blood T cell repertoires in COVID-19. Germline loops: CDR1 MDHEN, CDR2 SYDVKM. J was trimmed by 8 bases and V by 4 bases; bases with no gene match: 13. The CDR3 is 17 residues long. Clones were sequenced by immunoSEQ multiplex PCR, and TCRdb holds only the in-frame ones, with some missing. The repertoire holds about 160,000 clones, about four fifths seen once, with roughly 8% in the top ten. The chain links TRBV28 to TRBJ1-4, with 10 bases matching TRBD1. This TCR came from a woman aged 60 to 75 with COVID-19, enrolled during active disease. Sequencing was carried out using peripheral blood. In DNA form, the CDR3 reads TGTGCCAGCAGTTCGCCTCGTCCGGGACAGGGGCGCGAAAAACTGTTTTTT. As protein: CASSSPRPGQGREKLFF.